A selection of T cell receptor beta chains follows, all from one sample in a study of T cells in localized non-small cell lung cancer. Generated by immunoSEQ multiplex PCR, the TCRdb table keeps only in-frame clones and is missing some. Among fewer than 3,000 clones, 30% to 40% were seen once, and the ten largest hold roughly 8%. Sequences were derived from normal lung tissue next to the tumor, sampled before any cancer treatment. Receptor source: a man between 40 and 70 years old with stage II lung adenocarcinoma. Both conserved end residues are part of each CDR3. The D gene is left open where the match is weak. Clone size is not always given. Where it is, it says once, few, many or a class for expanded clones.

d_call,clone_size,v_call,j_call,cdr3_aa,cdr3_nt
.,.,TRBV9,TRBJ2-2,CASSVLVNTGELFF,TGTGCCAGCAGCGTTCTCGTAAACACCGGGGAGCTGTTTTTT
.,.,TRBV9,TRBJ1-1,CASSVGGAGGAFF,TGTGCCAGCAGCGTAGGCGGGGCCGGAGGGGCTTTCTTT
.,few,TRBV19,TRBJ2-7,CASSILGSGHEQYF,TGTGCCAGTAGTATCCTCGGGAGCGGACACGAGCAGTACTTC
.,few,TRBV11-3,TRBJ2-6,CASRGRSAGANVLTF,TGTGCCAGCAGGGGCCGGTCGGCTGGGGCCAACGTCCTGACTTTC
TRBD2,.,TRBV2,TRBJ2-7,CASNTGTSGGDEQYF,TGTGCCAGCAATACCGGGACTAGCGGGGGGGACGAGCAGTACTTC
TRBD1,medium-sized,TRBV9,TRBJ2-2,CASSVVGQGGELFF,TGTGCCAGCAGCGTAGTGGGACAGGGCGGGGAGCTGTTTTTT
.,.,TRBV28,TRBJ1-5,CASSLPDRYQPQHF,TGTGCCAGCAGTTTACCGGACCGATACCAGCCCCAGCATTTT
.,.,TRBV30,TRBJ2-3,CAWSVKPLTDTQYF,TGTGCCTGGAGTGTCAAGCCCCTCACAGATACGCAGTATTTT
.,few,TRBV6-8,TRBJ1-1,CASSYSLTANTEAFF,TGTGCCAGCAGCTACTCCTTGACAGCGAACACTGAAGCTTTCTTT
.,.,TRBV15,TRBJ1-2,CATSRGGRVPANYGYTF,TGTGCCACCAGCAGAGGAGGGAGAGTCCCCGCTAACTATGGCTACACCTTC
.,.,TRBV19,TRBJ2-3,CASSPGQGPDTQYF,TGTGCCAGTAGTCCCGGTCAGGGGCCAGATACGCAGTATTTT
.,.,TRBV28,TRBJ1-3,CASSFPGNTIYF,TGTGCCAGCAGTTTTCCTGGAAACACCATATATTTT
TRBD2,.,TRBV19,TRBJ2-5,CASSPGRGGETQYF,TGTGCCAGTAGTCCCGGGAGGGGAGGGGAGACCCAGTACTTC
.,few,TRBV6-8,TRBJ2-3,CASSYSASASGTDTQYF,TGTGCCAGCAGTTACTCTGCGAGCGCTTCGGGAACAGATACGCAGTATTTT
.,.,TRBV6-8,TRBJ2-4,CASRGSGSKNIQYF,TGTGCCAGCAGGGGAAGTGGCAGCAAAAACATTCAGTACTTC
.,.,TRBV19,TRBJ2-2,CASRPGPQTGELFF,TGTGCCAGCCGCCCGGGACCCCAAACCGGGGAGCTGTTTTTT
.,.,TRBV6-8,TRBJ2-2,CASSDRGGNTGELFF,TGTGCCAGCAGTGACCGGGGTGGGAACACCGGGGAGCTGTTTTTT
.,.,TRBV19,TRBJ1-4,CASSVQGSTNEKLFF,TGTGCCAGTAGTGTACAGGGTAGCACTAATGAAAAACTGTTTTTT
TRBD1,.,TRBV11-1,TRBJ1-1,CASSYLGQALNTEAFF,TGTGCCAGCAGTTACCTGGGACAGGCCCTAAACACTGAAGCTTTCTTT
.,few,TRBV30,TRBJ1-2,CAWFKGSAGYTF,TGTGCCTGGTTCAAGGGTAGTGCTGGCTACACCTTC
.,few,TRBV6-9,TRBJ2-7,CASRGTGEQYF,TGTGCCAGCAGGGGAACGGGGGAGCAGTACTTC
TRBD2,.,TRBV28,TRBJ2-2,CASRGPGLAGYAGELFF,TGTGCCAGCAGAGGACCGGGACTAGCGGGATATGCCGGGGAGCTGTTTTTT
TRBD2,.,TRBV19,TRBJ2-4,CASKAGDENIQYF,TGTGCCAGTAAGGCGGGAGACGAAAACATTCAGTACTTC
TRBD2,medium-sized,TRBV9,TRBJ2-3,CASISVAGVRDTQYF,TGTGCCAGCATATCGGTAGCGGGAGTTAGAGATACGCAGTATTTT
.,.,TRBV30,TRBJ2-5,CAWSPPRTYQETQYF,TGTGCCTGGAGTCCCCCCCGAACGTACCAAGAGACCCAGTACTTC
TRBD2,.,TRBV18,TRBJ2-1,CASSPLAGGPHEQFF,TGTGCCAGCTCACCGCTAGCGGGAGGGCCTCATGAGCAGTTCTTC
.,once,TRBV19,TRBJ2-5,CASSKGLQETQYF,TGTGCCAGTAGCAAGGGGCTTCAAGAGACCCAGTACTTC
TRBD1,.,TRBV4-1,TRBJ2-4,CASSQPGTGNNIQYF,TGCGCCAGCAGCCAACCGGGGACAGGGAACAACATTCAGTACTTC
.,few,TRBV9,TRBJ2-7,CASSVAAQTYEQYF,TGTGCCAGCAGCGTAGCGGCACAGACCTACGAGCAGTACTTC
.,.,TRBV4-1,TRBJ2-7,CASSQDRYGYEQYF,TGCGCCAGCAGCCAAGATCGGTACGGCTACGAGCAGTACTTC
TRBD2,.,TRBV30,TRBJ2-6,CAWSVGLAGGRPGANVLTF,TGTGCCTGGAGTGTAGGGCTAGCGGGAGGCCGTCCTGGGGCCAACGTCCTGACTTTC
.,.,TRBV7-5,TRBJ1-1,CASSPGPMNTKAFF,TGTGCCAGCAGCCCGGGACCGATGAACACTAAAGCTTTCTTT
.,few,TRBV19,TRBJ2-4,CASSIDEGNIQYF,TGTGCCAGTAGTATTGATGAGGGAAACATTCAGTACTTC
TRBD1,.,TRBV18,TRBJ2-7,CASSSRQGASFDEQYF,TGTGCCAGCTCATCCCGACAGGGGGCTAGTTTTGACGAGCAGTACTTC
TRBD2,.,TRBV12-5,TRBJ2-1,CASGSSLAGGLGEQFF,TGTGCTAGTGGTTCCTCACTAGCGGGGGGGTTGGGTGAGCAGTTCTTC
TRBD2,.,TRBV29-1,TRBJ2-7,CSVERGLGTSGREEQYF,TGCAGCGTTGAGAGGGGCCTGGGGACTAGCGGCAGAGAGGAGCAGTACTTC
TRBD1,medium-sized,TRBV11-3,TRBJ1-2,CASSRIGSGTGANYGYTF,TGTGCCAGCAGCAGAATCGGGAGTGGGACAGGGGCTAACTATGGCTACACCTTC
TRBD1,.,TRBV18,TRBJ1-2,CASFHLGGQGNYGYTF,TGTGCCAGCTTCCACTTGGGGGGACAGGGGAACTATGGCTACACCTTC
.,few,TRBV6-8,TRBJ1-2,CASSESIRQTYGYTF,TGTGCCAGCAGTGAGTCCATCCGACAGACCTATGGCTACACCTTC
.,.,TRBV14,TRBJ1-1,CASSPWTANTEAFF,TGTGCCAGCAGCCCGTGGACAGCGAACACTGAAGCTTTCTTT
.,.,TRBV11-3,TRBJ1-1,CASSLRRDGSEAFF,TGTGCCAGCAGCTTACGTAGGGACGGAAGTGAAGCTTTCTTT
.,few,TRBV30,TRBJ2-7,CAWKGPGSYEQYF,TGTGCCTGGAAAGGCCCGGGATCCTACGAGCAGTACTTC
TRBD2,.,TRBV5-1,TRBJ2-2,CASSLKAGDTGELFF,TGCGCCAGCAGCCTCAAAGCGGGAGACACCGGGGAGCTGTTTTTT
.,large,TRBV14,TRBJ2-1,CASSWGHHNEQFF,TGTGCCAGCAGCTGGGGCCACCACAATGAGCAGTTCTTC
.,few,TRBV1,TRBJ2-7,CASSQDSQGIYEQYF,TGCGCCAGCAGCCAAGACAGCCAGGGGATCTACGAGCAGTACTTC
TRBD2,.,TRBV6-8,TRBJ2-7,CASSAPSSGNPYEQYF,TGTGCCAGCAGCGCACCCTCTAGCGGGAACCCCTACGAGCAGTACTTC
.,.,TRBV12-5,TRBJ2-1,CASGSEPYNEQFF,TGTGCTAGTGGTAGCGAGCCCTACAATGAGCAGTTCTTC
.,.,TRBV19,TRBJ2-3,CASSIGLMDTQYF,TGTGCCAGTAGTATAGGTTTAATGGATACGCAGTATTTT
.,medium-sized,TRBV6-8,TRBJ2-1,CASSLSPIVINNEQFF,TGTGCCAGCAGCCTTAGCCCCATCGTAATTAACAATGAGCAGTTCTTC